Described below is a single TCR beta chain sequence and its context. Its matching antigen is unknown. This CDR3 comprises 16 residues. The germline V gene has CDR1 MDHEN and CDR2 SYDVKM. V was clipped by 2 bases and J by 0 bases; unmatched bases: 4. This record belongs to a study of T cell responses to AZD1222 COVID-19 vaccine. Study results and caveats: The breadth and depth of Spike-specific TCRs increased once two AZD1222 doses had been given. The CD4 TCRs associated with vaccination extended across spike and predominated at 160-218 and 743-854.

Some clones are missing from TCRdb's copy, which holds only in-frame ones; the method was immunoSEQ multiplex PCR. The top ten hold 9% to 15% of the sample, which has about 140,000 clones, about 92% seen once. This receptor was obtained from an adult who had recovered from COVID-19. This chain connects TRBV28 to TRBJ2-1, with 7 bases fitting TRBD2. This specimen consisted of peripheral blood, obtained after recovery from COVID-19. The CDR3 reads CASSLGPGGSYNEQFF. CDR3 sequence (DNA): TGTGCCAGCAGTTTAGGTCCGGGAGGCTCCTACAATGAGCAGTTCTTC.